Here is one T cell receptor beta chain with its context. This clonotype showed up just a few times. No antigen is known for it. No qualities accompany the bases; no much larger clone lies one base away. The instrument was an Illumina HiSeq 1500. TCRdb passed the public sequencing reads through fastp at Q25 and MiXCR, retaining productive beta sequences. Every distinct CDR3 protein forms one entry, paired with its most common genes and DNA. The sample yields some 270,000 distinct CDR3 sequences; around 20% were counted once. The leading ten clones occupy under 25% of the sample. The treatment or condition label on this specimen signifies: in vitro stimulation with specific CMV peptide epitopes to enrich CMV-specific T cells. This sample was included in a study of T cell repertoires in cytomegalovirus infection (dated by TCRdb to between 2019 and 2020). With respect to the entire study: The peptide stimulations were aimed at well-studied HLA-B-restricted epitopes as well as recently identified HLA-C-restricted CMV epitopes, whose presentation resists viral immunomodulation. The HLA type of each donor mattered for the analysis, because public TCR beta signatures pointed to carriage of CMV infection along with the matching HLA type.

CDR1 LNHDA and CDR2 SQIVND were looked up in the germline V gene (reference sequence). The CDR3 numbers 15 residues from cysteine through phenylalanine. Only CDR3 DNA is held: 45 bases, read in frame from base 1. The trim is 8 bases for V and 5 bases for J, with a gap of 21 bases between the germline ends. Paper-wide results and their limitations: In the ex vivo response, HLA-C-restricted CMV-specific TCR beta clonotypes were dominant, and in two of eight donors the single most frequent clonotype came from this HLA-C-restricted group. Cumulative frequency of public TCR beta family members discriminated carriers of CMV infection plus the relevant HLA type in this cohort and an independent roughly 330-donor cohort.

This clonotype was sampled from a human donor in good health (CMV status not recorded). Some clones in this sample may be carry-over from other donors' samples. The rearranged chain carries TRBV19 and TRBJ2-5, with no confident D gene call. This material consisted of cultured PBMCs, taken from culture after CMV antigen stimulation. The nucleotide sequence reads as follows: TGTGCCAGTTCCGCCGGCACCTTAAAGTGGGAGACCCAGTACTTC. It translates to CASSAGTLKWETQYF.